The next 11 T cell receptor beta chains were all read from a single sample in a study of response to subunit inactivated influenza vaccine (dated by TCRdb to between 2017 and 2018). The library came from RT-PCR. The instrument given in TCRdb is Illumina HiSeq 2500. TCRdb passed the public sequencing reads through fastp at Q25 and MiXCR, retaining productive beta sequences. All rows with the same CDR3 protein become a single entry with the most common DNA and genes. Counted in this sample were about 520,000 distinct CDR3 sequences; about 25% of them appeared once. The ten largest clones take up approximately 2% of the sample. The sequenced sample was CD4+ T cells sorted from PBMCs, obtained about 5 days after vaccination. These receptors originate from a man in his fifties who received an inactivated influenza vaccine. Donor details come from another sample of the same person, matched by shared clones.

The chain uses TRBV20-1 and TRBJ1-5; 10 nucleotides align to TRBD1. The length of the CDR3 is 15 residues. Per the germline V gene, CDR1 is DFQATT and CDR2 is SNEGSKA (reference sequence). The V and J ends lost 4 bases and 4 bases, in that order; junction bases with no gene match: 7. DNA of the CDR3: TGCAGTGCTAATCCTGGGACAGGGGTTAATCAGCCCCAGCATTTT. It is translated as CSANPGTGVNQPQHF.

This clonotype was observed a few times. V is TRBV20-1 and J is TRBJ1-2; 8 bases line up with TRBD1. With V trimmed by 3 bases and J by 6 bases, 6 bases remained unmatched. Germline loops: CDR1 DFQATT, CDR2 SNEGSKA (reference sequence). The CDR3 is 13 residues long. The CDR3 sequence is CSARDRVTDGYTF. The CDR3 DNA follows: TGCAGTGCTAGGGACAGGGTGACGGATGGCTACACCTTC.

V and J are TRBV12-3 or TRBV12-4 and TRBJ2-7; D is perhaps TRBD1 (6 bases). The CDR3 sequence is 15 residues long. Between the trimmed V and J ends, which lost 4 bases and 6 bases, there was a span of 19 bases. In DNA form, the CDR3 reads TGTGCCAGCAGTTCGACAGCCCTCAGAGGGGGCGAGCAGTACTTC. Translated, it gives CASSSTALRGGEQYF.

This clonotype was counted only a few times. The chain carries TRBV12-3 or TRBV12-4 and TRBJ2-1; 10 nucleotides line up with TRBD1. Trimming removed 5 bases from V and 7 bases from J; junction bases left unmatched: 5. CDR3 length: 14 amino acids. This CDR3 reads CASSARDRGNEQFF. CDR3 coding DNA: TGTGCCAGCAGTGCCCGGGACAGGGGTAATGAGCAGTTCTTC.

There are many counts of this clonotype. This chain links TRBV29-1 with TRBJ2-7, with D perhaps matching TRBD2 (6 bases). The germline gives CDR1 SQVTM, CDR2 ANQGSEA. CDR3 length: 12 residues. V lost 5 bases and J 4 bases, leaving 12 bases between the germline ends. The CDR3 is CSVWGGMYEQYF. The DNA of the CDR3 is TGCAGCGTTTGGGGCGGGATGTACGAGCAGTACTTC.

The CDR3 sequence: CASSLALQRTVAGELFF. CDR3 DNA sequence: TGTGCCAGCAGCTTAGCGCTCCAGAGGACTGTGGCCGGGGAGCTGTTTTTT. J is TRBJ2-2 and V is TRBV7-8; tentative D call: TRBD2 (5 bases). Trimming shortened V by 0 bases and J by 6 bases, and 17 bases separated the two germline ends. The CDR3 loop spans 17 amino acids. Germline loops: CDR1 SGHVS, CDR2 FQNEAQ.

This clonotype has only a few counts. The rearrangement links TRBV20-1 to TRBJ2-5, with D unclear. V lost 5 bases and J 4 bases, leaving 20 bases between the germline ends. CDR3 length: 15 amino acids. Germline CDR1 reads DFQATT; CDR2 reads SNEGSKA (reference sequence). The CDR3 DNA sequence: TGCAGTGCTCGGAATTTGGAAGGGTCCCGAGAGACCCAGTACTTC. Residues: CSARNLEGSRETQYF.

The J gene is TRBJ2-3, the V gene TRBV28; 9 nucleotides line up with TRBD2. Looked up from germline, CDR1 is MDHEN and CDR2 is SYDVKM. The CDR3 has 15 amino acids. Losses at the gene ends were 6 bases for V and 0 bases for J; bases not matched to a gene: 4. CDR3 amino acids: CASRPGTSSTDTQYF. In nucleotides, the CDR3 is TGTGCCAGCAGACCCGGGACTAGCAGCACAGATACGCAGTATTTT.

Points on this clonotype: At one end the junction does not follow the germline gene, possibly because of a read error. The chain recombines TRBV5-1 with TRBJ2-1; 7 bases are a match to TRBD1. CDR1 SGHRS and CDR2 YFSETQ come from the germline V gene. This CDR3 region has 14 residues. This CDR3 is CASGLGSGGNEQFF. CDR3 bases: TGCGCCAGCGGCTTGGGGTCAGGGGGCAATGAGCAGTTCTTC.

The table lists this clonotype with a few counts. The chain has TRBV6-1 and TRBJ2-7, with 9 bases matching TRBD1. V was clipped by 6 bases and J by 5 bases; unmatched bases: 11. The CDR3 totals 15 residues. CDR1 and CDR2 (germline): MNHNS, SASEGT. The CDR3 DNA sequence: TGTGCCAGCAGACAACAGGGGGCTGGTAAGGACGAGCAGTACTTC. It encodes CASRQQGAGKDEQYF.

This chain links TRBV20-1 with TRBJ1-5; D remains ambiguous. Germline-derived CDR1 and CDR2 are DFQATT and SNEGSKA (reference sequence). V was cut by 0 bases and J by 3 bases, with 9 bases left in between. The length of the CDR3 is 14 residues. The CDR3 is CSAREGDNNQPQHF. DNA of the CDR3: TGCAGTGCTAGAGAAGGCGACAACAATCAGCCCCAGCATTTT.